This T cell receptor (beta chain) was observed in a study of T cell responses to AZD1222 COVID-19 vaccine. Study-wide findings and caveats: Nearly half of unique spike-specific TCRs reportedly avoided B.1.351 and B.1.1.7 mutated regions. Researchers took repertoire samples only after the peak T cell response had come. The sample set comprised mostly white British donors with more females, and clonal diversity was possibly underestimated. Regions 160-218 and 743-854 dominated among vaccine-associated CD4 TCRs spanning spike.

Sequencing was performed with immunoSEQ multiplex PCR; in TCRdb, only in-frame clones are kept and a portion is missing. In all, the sample yields about 140,000 clones. To note about this clone: Its antigen is undetermined.

The CDR3 covers 17 residues. Trimming removed 0 bases from V and 3 bases from J, with 18 bases in between. CDR1 is SGHDT, CDR2 YYEEEE, per germline. This rearrangement joins TRBV5-6 to TRBJ1-2, with D perhaps TRBD1 (5 bases). The material sequenced was peripheral blood. The TCR was taken from an adult in good health. The DNA of the CDR3 is TGTGCCAGCAGCTTGGATTCCCGCAGGGCGGCGGACTATGGCTACACCTTC. Its protein product is CASSLDSRRAADYGYTF.